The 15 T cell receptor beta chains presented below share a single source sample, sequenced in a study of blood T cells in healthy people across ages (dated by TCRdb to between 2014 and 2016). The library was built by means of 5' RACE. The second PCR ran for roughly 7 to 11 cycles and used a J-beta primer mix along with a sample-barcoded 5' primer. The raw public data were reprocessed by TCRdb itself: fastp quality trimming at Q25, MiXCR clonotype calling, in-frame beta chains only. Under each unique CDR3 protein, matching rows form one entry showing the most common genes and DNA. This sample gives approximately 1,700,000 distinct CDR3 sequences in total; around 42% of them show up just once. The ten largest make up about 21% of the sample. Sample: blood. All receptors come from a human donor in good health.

In nucleotides, the CDR3 is TGTGCCAGCACCAGTTGGGGAAATAATGAAAAACTGTTTTTT. Translation gives CASTSWGNNEKLFF. This chain joins TRBV6-5 and TRBJ1-4; D uncertain. In germline, CDR1 is MNHEY, CDR2 SVGAGI. With 7 bases removed from V and 4 bases from J, the gap between germline ends came to 13 bases. CDR3 length equals 14 residues.

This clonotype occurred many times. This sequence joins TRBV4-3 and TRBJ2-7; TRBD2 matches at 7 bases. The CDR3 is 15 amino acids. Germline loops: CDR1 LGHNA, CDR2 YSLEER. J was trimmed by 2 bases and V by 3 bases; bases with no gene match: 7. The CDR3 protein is CASSQGPGGPYEQYF. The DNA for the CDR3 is TGCGCCAGCAGCCAGGGACCGGGGGGTCCCTACGAGCAGTACTTC.

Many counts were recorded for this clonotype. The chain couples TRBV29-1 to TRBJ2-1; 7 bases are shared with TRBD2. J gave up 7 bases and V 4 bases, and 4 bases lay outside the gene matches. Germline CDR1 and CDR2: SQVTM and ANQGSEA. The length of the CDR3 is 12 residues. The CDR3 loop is CSVGGGGNEQFF. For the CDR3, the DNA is TGCAGCGTTGGGGGGGGAGGGAATGAGCAGTTCTTC.

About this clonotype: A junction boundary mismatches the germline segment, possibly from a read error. This CDR3 is CAGSVLGPRREKLFF. The CDR3 DNA follows: TGTGCCGGCAGTGTTCTGGGACCCAGGCGGGAAAAACTGTTTTTT. This chain connects TRBV2 to TRBJ1-4, with D perhaps matching TRBD1 (5 bases). Germline V gene data show CDR1 as SNHLY and CDR2 as FYNNEI. The CDR3 length is 15 residues.

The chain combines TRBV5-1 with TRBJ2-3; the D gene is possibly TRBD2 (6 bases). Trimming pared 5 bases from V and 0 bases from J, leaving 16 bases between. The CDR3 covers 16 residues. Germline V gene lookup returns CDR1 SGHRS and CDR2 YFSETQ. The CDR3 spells CASSPTSPLSTDTQYF. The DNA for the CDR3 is TGCGCCAGCAGTCCTACTAGCCCCCTGAGCACAGATACGCAGTATTTT.

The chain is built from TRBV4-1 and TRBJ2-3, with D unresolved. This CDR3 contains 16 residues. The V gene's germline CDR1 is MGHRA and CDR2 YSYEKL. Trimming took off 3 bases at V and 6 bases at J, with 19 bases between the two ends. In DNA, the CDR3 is TGCGCCAGCAGCCACCCCCGCTGGGCCCAAGGCGATACGCAGTATTTT. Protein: CASSHPRWAQGDTQYF.

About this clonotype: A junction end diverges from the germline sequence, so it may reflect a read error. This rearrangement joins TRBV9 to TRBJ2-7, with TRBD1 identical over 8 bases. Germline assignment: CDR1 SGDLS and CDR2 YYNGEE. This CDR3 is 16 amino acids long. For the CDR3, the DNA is TGTGCCAACAGCGTAGGAGGCGGGACAGGTATTAGAGAGCAGTACTTC. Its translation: CANSVGGGTGIREQYF.

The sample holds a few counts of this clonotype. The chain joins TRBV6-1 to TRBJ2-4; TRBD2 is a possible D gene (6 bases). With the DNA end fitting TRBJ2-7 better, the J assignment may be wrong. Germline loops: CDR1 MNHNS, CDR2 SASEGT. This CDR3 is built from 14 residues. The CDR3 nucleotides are TGTGCCAGCAGTGAAATAGGAGGGATGAACGAGCAGTACTTC. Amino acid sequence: CASSEIGGMNEQYF.

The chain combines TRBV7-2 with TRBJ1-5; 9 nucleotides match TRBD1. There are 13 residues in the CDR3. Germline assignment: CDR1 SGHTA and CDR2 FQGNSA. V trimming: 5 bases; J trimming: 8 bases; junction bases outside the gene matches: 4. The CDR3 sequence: CASSTRQGEPQHF. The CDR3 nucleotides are TGTGCCAGCAGCACCCGACAGGGGGAGCCCCAGCATTTT.

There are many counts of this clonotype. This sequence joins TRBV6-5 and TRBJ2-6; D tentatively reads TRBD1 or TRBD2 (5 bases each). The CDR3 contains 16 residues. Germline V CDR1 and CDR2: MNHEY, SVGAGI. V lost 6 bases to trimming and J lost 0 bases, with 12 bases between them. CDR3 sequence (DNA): TGTGCCAGCAGCCCCCGGGGCAGCTCTGGGGCCAACGTCCTGACTTTC. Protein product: CASSPRGSSGANVLTF.

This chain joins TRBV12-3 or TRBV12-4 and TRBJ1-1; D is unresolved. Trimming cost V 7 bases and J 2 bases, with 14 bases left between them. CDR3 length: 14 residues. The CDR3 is CASTAIVDNTEAFF. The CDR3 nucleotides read TGTGCCAGCACCGCCATAGTGGATAACACTGAAGCTTTCTTT.

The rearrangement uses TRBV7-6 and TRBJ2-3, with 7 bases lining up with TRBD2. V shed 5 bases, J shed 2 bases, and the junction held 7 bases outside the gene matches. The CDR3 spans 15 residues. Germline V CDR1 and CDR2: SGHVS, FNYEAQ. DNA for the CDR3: TGTGCCAGCAGCGAGAGCGGGACCCACACAGATACGCAGTATTTT. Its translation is CASSESGTHTDTQYF.

The CDR3 region is CASSLDGALHTQYF. CDR3 nucleotides: TGTGCCAGCAGCTTGGACGGGGCTTTGCATACGCAGTATTTT. V gene TRBV7-8 combines with J gene TRBJ2-3; D possibly uses TRBD1 or TRBD2 (5 bases each). Between the trimmed V and J ends, which lost 3 bases and 7 bases, there was a span of 14 bases. This CDR3 is 14 amino acids long. Germline CDR1 reads SGHVS; CDR2 reads FQNEAQ.

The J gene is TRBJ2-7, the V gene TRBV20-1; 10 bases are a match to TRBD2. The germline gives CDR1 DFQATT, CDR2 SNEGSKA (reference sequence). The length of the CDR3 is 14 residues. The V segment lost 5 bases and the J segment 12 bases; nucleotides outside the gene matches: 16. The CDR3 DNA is TGCAGTGCTTCGACCACTAGCGGGGCAGCAGCCGCGTACTTC. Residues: CSASTTSGAAAAYF.

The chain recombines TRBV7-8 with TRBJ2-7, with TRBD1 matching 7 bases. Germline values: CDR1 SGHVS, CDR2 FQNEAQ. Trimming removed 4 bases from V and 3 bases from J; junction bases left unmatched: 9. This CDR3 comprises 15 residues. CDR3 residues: CASSSGGTVNYEQYF. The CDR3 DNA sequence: TGTGCCAGCAGCTCGGGTGGGACAGTCAACTACGAGCAGTACTTC.